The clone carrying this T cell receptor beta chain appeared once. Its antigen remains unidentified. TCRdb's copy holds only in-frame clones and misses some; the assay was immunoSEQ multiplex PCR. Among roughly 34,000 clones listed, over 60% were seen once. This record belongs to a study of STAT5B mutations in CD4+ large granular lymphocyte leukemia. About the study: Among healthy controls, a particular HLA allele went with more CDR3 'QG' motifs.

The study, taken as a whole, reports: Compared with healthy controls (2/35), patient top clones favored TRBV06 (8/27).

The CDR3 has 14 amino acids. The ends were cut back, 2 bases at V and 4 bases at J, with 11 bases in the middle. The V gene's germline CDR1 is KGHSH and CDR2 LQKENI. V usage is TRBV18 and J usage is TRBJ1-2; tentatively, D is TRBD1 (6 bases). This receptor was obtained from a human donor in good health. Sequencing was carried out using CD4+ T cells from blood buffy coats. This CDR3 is CASSPAGGGYGYTF. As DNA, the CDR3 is TGTGCCAGCTCACCAGCCGGGGGCGGCTATGGCTACACCTTC.